This T cell receptor beta chain comes out of a study of cytomegalovirus exposure and HLA in healthy donors. The PCR made use of 60 Vbeta and 13 Jbeta primers. Produced via immunoSEQ multiplex PCR; TCRdb's table is partial and in-frame only. The data contain approximately 190,000 clones, 81% of them seen just once; the ten biggest clones take up approximately 3.6%. The CDR3 contains 16 residues. In germline, CDR1 is ENHRY, CDR2 SYGVKD. Trimming left V 0 bases short and J 7 bases short, with 17 bases between. V and J are TRBV10-3 and TRBJ2-3; D is uncertain. The sequenced sample was PBMCs. This sequence was found in a man aged 40-55 years in good health and CMV-seropositive. The CDR3 DNA follows: TGTGCCATCAGTGAGTCGAACAACAGCCCCAGGAATACGCAGTATTTT. Its protein is CAISESNNSPRNTQYF.